The source of this TCR beta chain is a study of Graves' ophthalmopathy and Graves' hyperthyroidism. Study conclusions and caveats: A model of 13 signatures distinguished ophthalmopathy from stable hyperthyroidism at approximately 88% sensitivity and approximately 77% specificity.

Of note for this clonotype: Its specificity is not known.

Amplifying from RNA transcripts, the study obtained TCR beta CDR3 regions. Second-round multiplex PCR came after first-round RT-PCR with HTBI primers. A single record per CDR3 protein comes from TCRdb applying MiXCR to the multiplex PCR reads. The table lists 400,000 or so distinct CDR3 sequences, just over 15% of them singletons. The CDR3 spans 20 residues. The germline CDR1 and CDR2 sequences are SGDLS and YYNGEE. V was pared by 1 base and J by 0 bases, with 23 bases between. Researchers classed hyperthyroidism as stable given no ophthalmopathy within 18 months of follow-up. Certain patients were not enrolled. These were patients with other autoimmune diseases, uncontrolled infections, pregnancy or lactation. PBMCs were obtained from roughly 9.9 ml of fresh peripheral blood.

Sequenced material: peripheral blood. The clonotype comes from a woman aged 18-29 years with stable Graves' hyperthyroidism. V is TRBV9 and J is TRBJ1-3; maybe TRBD1 (6 bases). CDR3 sequence: CASSVRREGGQPNSGNTIYF. CDR3 bases: TGTGCCAGCAGCGTACGCCGGGAGGGTGGACAGCCGAACTCTGGAAACACCATATATTTT.